The rows below give T cell receptor beta chains drawn from one sample of a study of control samples from healthy donors and cancer patients. Using immunoSEQ multiplex PCR, the repertoire was profiled, and TCRdb retains in-frame clones only, with some absent. The sample shows around 30,000 clones, 85% to 90% of them seen only once. The sequenced sample consisted of PBMCs. The receptors were sampled from a woman aged 40 to 50 with lung cancer. CDR3s leave out the opening cysteine and the closing phenylalanine or tryptophan. Where a row states a size, it is once, few, many or the class of an expanded clone; other rows omit it.

clone_size: -; v_call: TRBV6-6; j_call: TRBJ1-2; cdr3_aa: ASSYSIQGPNYGYT
clone_size: -; v_call: TRBV19; j_call: TRBJ2-5; cdr3_aa: ASSRRDRRVETQY
clone_size: -; v_call: TRBV7-3; j_call: TRBJ2-3; cdr3_aa: ASSLNPTLLSTDTQY
clone_size: -; v_call: TRBV6-1; j_call: TRBJ1-5; cdr3_aa: ASSEVQLNQPQH
clone_size: -; v_call: TRBV7-9; j_call: TRBJ1-1; cdr3_aa: ASSPVASEAF
clone_size: -; v_call: TRBV30; j_call: TRBJ1-1; cdr3_aa: AWSVLEGGAF
clone_size: -; v_call: TRBV29-1; j_call: TRBJ2-2; cdr3_aa: SVETGNTGELF
clone_size: -; v_call: TRBV16; j_call: TRBJ2-7; cdr3_aa: ASSTGTGLYEQY
clone_size: -; v_call: TRBV5-4; j_call: TRBJ1-1; cdr3_aa: ASSPWTGRWEGTEAF
clone_size: -; v_call: TRBV6-5; j_call: TRBJ2-2; cdr3_aa: ASSYRERLF
clone_size: once; v_call: TRBV7-9; j_call: TRBJ2-7; cdr3_aa: ASSIILALGVDGEQY
clone_size: -; v_call: TRBV7-9; j_call: TRBJ1-2; cdr3_aa: ASSLGGNYGYT
clone_size: once; v_call: TRBV20-1; j_call: TRBJ2-5; cdr3_aa: SASRGPDRQETQY
clone_size: -; v_call: TRBV27; j_call: TRBJ2-3; cdr3_aa: ASRRQSTDTQY
clone_size: -; v_call: TRBV19; j_call: TRBJ1-1; cdr3_aa: ASSIRPPGRAF
clone_size: -; v_call: TRBV6-6; j_call: TRBJ2-2; cdr3_aa: ASSLRARNTGELF
clone_size: -; v_call: TRBV6-6; j_call: TRBJ2-5; cdr3_aa: ASSYLQGVGTQY
clone_size: few; v_call: TRBV12-3/TRBV12-4; j_call: TRBJ1-1; cdr3_aa: ASSGIGGTEAF
clone_size: -; v_call: TRBV5-1; j_call: TRBJ2-2; cdr3_aa: ASSLEAGGNTGELF
clone_size: -; v_call: TRBV30; j_call: TRBJ2-1; cdr3_aa: AWNREGNEQF
clone_size: -; v_call: TRBV7-2; j_call: TRBJ2-1; cdr3_aa: ASSLGQFNEQF
clone_size: -; v_call: TRBV5-6; j_call: TRBJ1-2; cdr3_aa: ASSQGGGRRAGYGYT
clone_size: -; v_call: TRBV6-1; j_call: TRBJ2-7; cdr3_aa: ASSDLRASSYEQY
clone_size: few; v_call: TRBV5-1; j_call: TRBJ1-1; cdr3_aa: ASSFVQGSGTEAF
clone_size: -; v_call: TRBV30; j_call: TRBJ1-4; cdr3_aa: AWRAGTANEKLF
clone_size: -; v_call: TRBV30; j_call: TRBJ2-5; cdr3_aa: AWGQGEETQY
clone_size: -; v_call: TRBV19; j_call: TRBJ2-2; cdr3_aa: ASSIEDRGTGELF
clone_size: -; v_call: TRBV9; j_call: TRBJ1-2; cdr3_aa: ASSGDPGTGVSGYT
clone_size: -; v_call: TRBV3-1/TRBV3-2; j_call: TRBJ2-1; cdr3_aa: ASSGASGAYNEQF
clone_size: -; v_call: TRBV19; j_call: TRBJ1-1; cdr3_aa: ASSVLATSNTEAF
clone_size: -; v_call: TRBV11-2; j_call: TRBJ2-7; cdr3_aa: ASSLTNEQY
clone_size: once; v_call: TRBV4-3; j_call: TRBJ2-5; cdr3_aa: ASSPRGDRVWETQY
clone_size: few; v_call: TRBV7-9; j_call: TRBJ2-7; cdr3_aa: ASSPRGQLYEQY
clone_size: medium-sized; v_call: TRBV7-7; j_call: TRBJ1-2; cdr3_aa: ASSLGTWGNGYT
clone_size: few; v_call: TRBV25-1; j_call: TRBJ2-3; cdr3_aa: ASGSPDTQY
clone_size: -; v_call: TRBV3-1/TRBV3-2; j_call: TRBJ1-1; cdr3_aa: ASSHLRAGTEAF
clone_size: few; v_call: TRBV7-2; j_call: TRBJ2-3; cdr3_aa: ASSVRGSADTQY
clone_size: -; v_call: TRBV2; j_call: TRBJ2-5; cdr3_aa: ASQGSLLATQETQY
clone_size: -; v_call: TRBV6-6; j_call: TRBJ1-5; cdr3_aa: ASSLDNQPQH
clone_size: few; v_call: TRBV9; j_call: TRBJ2-3; cdr3_aa: ASSSPSDTQY
clone_size: -; v_call: TRBV10-3; j_call: TRBJ1-1; cdr3_aa: AITEGGIGTEAF
clone_size: -; v_call: TRBV7-8; j_call: TRBJ1-2; cdr3_aa: ASSLERDSTNYGYT
clone_size: once; v_call: TRBV19; j_call: TRBJ1-2; cdr3_aa: ASSQPGTGDYGYT
clone_size: -; v_call: TRBV30; j_call: TRBJ1-5; cdr3_aa: AWRQGAGNQPQH
clone_size: -; v_call: TRBV3-1/TRBV3-2; j_call: TRBJ1-6; cdr3_aa: ASSQTPGNPVPLH
clone_size: few; v_call: TRBV30; j_call: TRBJ2-7; cdr3_aa: AWSVLWDEQY
clone_size: -; v_call: TRBV2; j_call: TRBJ1-2; cdr3_aa: ASSGQAGNYGYT
clone_size: -; v_call: TRBV4-2; j_call: TRBJ2-7; cdr3_aa: ASSQVEEGWSEQY
clone_size: few; v_call: TRBV11-2; j_call: TRBJ1-1; cdr3_aa: ASSEPTGRTEAF
clone_size: -; v_call: TRBV7-2; j_call: TRBJ1-5; cdr3_aa: ASSLVLGQPQH
clone_size: few; v_call: TRBV5-6; j_call: TRBJ2-7; cdr3_aa: ASSLGAGVNYEQY
clone_size: -; v_call: TRBV3-1/TRBV3-2; j_call: TRBJ2-3; cdr3_aa: ASSLGTRTFSAESTDTQY
clone_size: -; v_call: TRBV19; j_call: TRBJ1-2; cdr3_aa: ASRPGTWTYGYT